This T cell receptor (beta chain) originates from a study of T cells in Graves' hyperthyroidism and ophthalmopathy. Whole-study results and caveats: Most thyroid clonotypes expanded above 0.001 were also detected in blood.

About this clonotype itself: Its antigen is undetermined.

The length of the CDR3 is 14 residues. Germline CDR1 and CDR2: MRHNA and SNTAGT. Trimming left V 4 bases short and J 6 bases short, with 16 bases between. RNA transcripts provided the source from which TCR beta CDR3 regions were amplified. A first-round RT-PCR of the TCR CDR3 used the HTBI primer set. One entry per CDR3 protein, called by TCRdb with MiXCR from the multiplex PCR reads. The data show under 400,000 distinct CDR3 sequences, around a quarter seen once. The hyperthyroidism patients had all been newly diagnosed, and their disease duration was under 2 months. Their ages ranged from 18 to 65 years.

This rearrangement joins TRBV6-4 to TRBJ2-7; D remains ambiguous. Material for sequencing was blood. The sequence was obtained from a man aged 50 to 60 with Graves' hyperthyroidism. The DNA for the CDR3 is TGTGCCAGCAGTGGACACCGGGCGTGCGGCGAGCAGTACTTC. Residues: CASSGHRACGEQYF.